The 16 T cell receptor beta chains below were found in one sample sequenced in a study of blood T cells in healthy people across ages. Using a J-beta primer mix together with a sample-barcoded 5' primer, a second PCR was run for about 7 to 12 cycles. TCRdb itself ran the 5' RACE reads through MiXCR, one entry per CDR3 protein. The data contain more than 1.4 million distinct CDR3 sequences, approximately 42% of them seen just once; the ten biggest clones take up 7.9%. The sample taken for sequencing was blood. These TCRs come from a woman younger than 35 in good health.

The table lists this clonotype with a count of one. The genes are TRBV28 and TRBJ2-5; no firm D call. CDR3 length equals 15 residues. With 5 bases removed from V and 11 bases from J, the gap between germline ends came to 24 bases. Germline V gene data show CDR1 as MDHEN and CDR2 as SYDVKM. In DNA form, the CDR3 reads TGTGCCAGCAGTATCCCGGCTCTAGGTGGGAATGAGCAGTACTTC. This gives the protein CASSIPALGGNEQYF.

The chain combines TRBV14 with TRBJ2-2; D unclear. The CDR3 runs 11 residues. CDR1 SGHDN and CDR2 FVKESK come from the germline V gene. The V gene lost 3 bases and the J gene lost 12 bases, with 8 bases spanning the gap. The CDR3 protein is CASSQRHKLFF. In nucleotides, the CDR3 is TGTGCCAGCAGCCAGCGACATAAGCTGTTTTTT.

This clonotype was seen only once. This chain links TRBV29-1 with TRBJ2-7, with TRBD1 as a possible D gene (6 bases). CDR3 length: 14 residues. V dropped 4 bases and J dropped 1 base, with 14 bases sitting between them. Germline CDR1 reads SQVTM; CDR2 reads ANQGSEA. The CDR3, as DNA: TGCAGCGTTGGTCGGGACAAGGGATCCTACGAGCAGTACTTC. Translating it yields CSVGRDKGSYEQYF.

V and J are TRBV2 and TRBJ2-1; 7 bases are shared with TRBD1. V shed 0 bases and J 6 bases; nucleotides not matched to a gene: 8. Germline assignment: CDR1 SNHLY and CDR2 FYNNEI. The CDR3 contains 16 residues. This CDR3 is CASSEATGSEVNEQFF. The CDR3 nucleotides read TGTGCCAGCAGTGAAGCGACAGGGAGCGAGGTCAATGAGCAGTTCTTC.

CDR3 amino acids: CASSWTGTLQETQYF. Written as DNA, the CDR3 is TGTGCCAGCAGCTGGACAGGGACTCTCCAAGAGACCCAGTACTTC. This chain uses TRBV7-6 with TRBJ2-5; 8 positions agree with TRBD1. Per germline, CDR1 SGHVS and CDR2 FNYEAQ. The CDR3 loop spans 15 amino acids. The trim removed 4 bases at V and 1 base at J, leaving 5 bases unmatched.

CDR3 amino acids: CASSLGGHNRNSPLHF. The CDR3, as DNA: TGTGCCAGCAGTTTGGGTGGACATAACCGGAACTCACCCCTCCACTTT. The chain combines TRBV27 with TRBJ1-6; D possibly corresponds to TRBD1 (5 bases). CDR1 MNHEY and CDR2 SMNVEV come from the germline V gene (reference sequence). Trimming pared 3 bases from V and 10 bases from J, leaving 19 bases between. The CDR3 has 16 amino acids.

The V and J genes are TRBV4-1 and TRBJ1-5, with 11 bases matching TRBD1. The V and J ends lost 4 bases and 13 bases, in that order; junction bases with no gene match: 9. CDR1 and CDR2 from the germline V gene are MGHRA and YSYEKL. The CDR3 loop spans 14 amino acids. The CDR3 sequence: CASSRTGGTDTQHF. In nucleotides, the CDR3 is TGCGCCAGCAGCCGGACAGGGGGCACAGATACGCAGCATTTT.

The chain combines TRBV18 with TRBJ2-7; tentative D call: TRBD2 (5 bases). The CDR3 covers 15 residues. Germline V gene lookup returns CDR1 KGHSH and CDR2 LQKENI. V shed 8 bases and J shed 4 bases, with 21 bases lying between them. The CDR3 DNA sequence: TGTGCCAGCACCCTAGATACGGGAAGTCGGTACGAGCAGTACTTC. It is translated as CASTLDTGSRYEQYF.

The chain recombines TRBV3-1 with TRBJ2-2, with D unresolved. The CDR3 is made up of 15 amino acids. Germline V gene data show CDR1 as LGHDT and CDR2 as YNNKEL (reference sequence). Trimming stripped 0 bases from V and 6 bases from J, with 11 bases between. The CDR3 sequence is CASSQDLRIAGELFF. CDR3 nucleotides: TGTGCCAGCAGCCAAGATCTGAGGATCGCCGGGGAGCTGTTTTTT. Looking up the rest from reference TRBV3-1 and TRBJ2-2 gives the full variable domain: DTAVSQTPKYLVTQMGNDKSIKCEQNLGHDTMYWYKQDSKKFLKIMFSYNNKELIINETVPNRFSPKSPDKAHLNLHINSLELGDSAVYFCASSQDLRIAGELFFGEGSRLTVL.

On this clonotype: Mismatch with germline at one junction end may stem from a read error. The rearrangement uses TRBV5-1 and TRBJ2-3; 13 bases match TRBD2. The CDR3 runs 16 residues. Germline V gives CDR1 SGHRS, CDR2 YFSETQ. CDR3 sequence reads: CASRLGTSGTTDTQYF. The CDR3 DNA sequence: TGCGCCAGCAGGTTGGGGACTAGCGGGACCACAGATACGCAGTATTTT.

This clonotype was detected ten times or more. Written as DNA, the CDR3 is TGTGCCAGCAGTTTACGGTCCGGGACCTACGAGCAGTACTTC. Translating it yields CASSLRSGTYEQYF. The chain carries TRBV12-3 or TRBV12-4 and TRBJ2-7, with D tentatively TRBD2 (5 bases). This CDR3 spans 14 amino acids. The V and J ends lost 2 bases and 2 bases respectively, with 10 bases between them.

This clonotype has a handful of counts. The genes are TRBV3-1 and TRBJ1-1; unclear D gene. CDR3 length: 12 residues. Trimming left V 5 bases short and J 6 bases short, with 10 bases between. CDR1 is LGHDT and CDR2 is YNNKEL in the germline V gene (reference sequence). In nucleotides, the CDR3 is TGTGCCAGCAGCATAGGAGGAGCTGAAGCTTTCTTT. Translation gives CASSIGGAEAFF.

The V call is TRBV20-1, the J call TRBJ2-1; 10 bases are shared with TRBD2. J was trimmed by 1 base and V by 0 bases; bases with no gene match: 3. Germline CDR1 is DFQATT and CDR2 is SNEGSKA (reference sequence). The length of the CDR3 is 16 residues. The CDR3 sequence: CSARESGRGSYNEQFF. The DNA for the CDR3 is TGCAGTGCTAGAGAAAGCGGGAGGGGATCCTACAATGAGCAGTTCTTC.

The chain employs TRBV6-6 and TRBJ2-3; 11 positions agree with TRBD2. Germline lookup yields CDR1 MNHNY and CDR2 SVGAGI (reference sequence). The J segment lost 2 bases and the V segment lost 2 bases, leaving 3 bases of the junction unmatched. This CDR3 region has 16 residues. The CDR3 sequence: CASSYPLAGDTDTQYF. Here the CDR3 DNA reads TGTGCCAGCAGTTACCCACTAGCGGGAGACACAGATACGCAGTATTTT.

CDR3 residues: CSARSRGGKSYNEQFF. Written as DNA, the CDR3 is TGCAGTGCTAGATCGCGGGGGGGGAAGTCCTACAATGAGCAGTTCTTC. The V call is TRBV20-1, the J call TRBJ2-1; TRBD2 matches at 9 bases. V lost 2 bases and J lost 1; bases outside the gene matches: 6. Germline V gives CDR1 DFQATT, CDR2 SNEGSKA (reference sequence). CDR3 length: 16 residues.

In this sample, this clonotype turned up many times. The rearrangement uses TRBV7-2 and TRBJ2-5; no firm D call. The CDR3 contains 13 residues. The germline V and J ends were trimmed by 3 bases and 2 bases, with 7 bases remaining between them. Germline assignment: CDR1 SGHTA and CDR2 FQGNSA. DNA for the CDR3: TGTGCCAGCAGCTTTAGAGTTCAAGAGACCCAGTACTTC. Protein sequence: CASSFRVQETQYF.